This section outlines one T cell receptor beta chain sequence together with its context. Its cognate antigen has yet to be identified. Per-nucleotide qualities are absent, and no much larger clonotype sits a single base away. Donors were healthy HIV-negative adults with no recently reported acute infections or vaccinations. Only Caucasian adults living in Nashville, Tennessee, USA were represented among the donors. Magnetic negative selection was used to enrich CD4+ T cells, after which naive cells were positively selected on CD45RA and the negative fraction became the memory subset. Blood was collected by leukapheresis, and PBMCs were isolated by Ficoll-Histopaque density gradient centrifugation and then cryopreserved in liquid nitrogen vapor phase. Analytical flow cytometry was used to check the purity and quantity of every magnetically sorted T cell population. From each sorted fraction, genomic DNA was isolated and quantified by UV absorbance on a Nanodrop 2000c.

This entry belongs to a study of shared clonotypes between healthy human individuals (dated by TCRdb to the early 2020s). The study in broad terms: A couple of women and a few men aged 18 to 49 years were included in the cohort. For each donor, three plates each were used for CD4 naive and CD4 memory, two plates were used for CD8 naive, and one plate was used for CD8 memory. Blood TCR repertoires of roughly five healthy adults were deeply sequenced to estimate repertoire size and the extent of clonotype sharing between individuals. To increase sequencing depth and limit assay-specific biases, TCR repertoire library preparation and sequencing were carried out by different laboratories using diverse techniques. Between about 0.8 and 9 billion PBMCs per donor were obtained by leukapheresis.

The study at large found these results: Compared with non-shared clonotypes, the clonotypes found in all four sorted-subset donors had higher generation probabilities. Sampling was restricted to blood, and TCR repertoires in tissues likely differ from the TCR repertoires found in blood. Across four donors, approximately 5% of naive CD4, more than 3% of naive CD8, 2.3% of memory CD4, and roughly 0.4% of memory CD8 clonotypes were shared. Pairwise subsampling indicated that sequencing depth was expected to affect the degree of clonotype sharing among donors. Even with the large sequencing depth, rarefaction of the sorted-subset datasets indicated that sequencing was incomplete. Naive subsets generally had larger estimated clonotype richness than memory subsets. Because the study included a small number of donors, the genetic and exposure-history diversity represented was limited.

TCR CDR3 regions were amplified from genomic DNA by multiplex PCR using the deep immunoSEQ assay. For each cell subset, the extracted genomic DNA was distributed evenly across all wells of several immunoSEQ 96-well plates, and each plate served as one replicate. For sorted subsets, each replicate PCR was loaded with 200 ng genomic DNA, equivalent to approximately 27,000 T cell genomes. Purified libraries were quantified with a Qubit 3.0 fluorometer, sized on a Bioanalyzer 2100, and re-quantified with the KAPA Library Quantification kit. Every immunoSEQ 96-well plate was sequenced on a dedicated single-read 150-cycle Illumina NextSeq 550 flow cell. For the original study's pipeline: Because only junctional sequences without quality scores were contained in the immunoSEQ output, filtering matching that applied to full-length reads could not be performed. Sequences were annotated with PyIR, a Python wrapper for IgBLAST v1.9, using IMGT germline references to assign V/J genes and CDR3. Reads were removed for weak V/J assignments (E-value above 1e-6), missing CDR3, stop codons, out-of-frame junctions, or ambiguous translated residues. V3J clonotypes were defined as sequences sharing an identical inferred V gene, J gene, and CDR3 amino acid sequence. Percentage overlap between repertoires was calculated by dividing the number of shared unique clonotypes by the size of the smaller repertoire. Richness of each repertoire was evaluated using RTK rarefaction, the Chao1 estimator, and Recon v2.1 estimates of unobserved clonotypes. For all TCRbeta clonotypes obtained by the gDNA method from a handful of donors, generation probabilities were computed with OLGA. TCRdb limited this immuneACCESS table to in-frame rearrangements with V and J called. A share of clones is missing; checked studies link under half to unresolved V genes, and the rest is unexplained. V and J calls and clone size come straight from that table; D and trimming were deduced from the DNA. The sample includes some 2.1 million clones, with 95% observed a single time. The ten largest clonotypes hold 0.13% of the sample.

The receptor was derived from a man between 18 and 29 years old in good health. What was sequenced was naive CD4+ T cells sorted from blood. The sample's cell subset or site label, in plain terms: CD45RA+ positively selected.

The CDR3 protein: CASSRGQTYEQYF. DNA sequence: TGTGCCAGTAGTAGAGGACAGACCTACGAGCAGTACTTC. Rearrangement joined TRBV19 to TRBJ2-7; a tentative D match to TRBD1 spans 6 bases. The CDR3 contains 13 residues, cysteine and phenylalanine counted. CDR3 DNA only is kept here, 39 bases in frame from base 1. The germline V gene (reference sequence) provides CDR1 LNHDA and CDR2 SQIVND. The junction shows trimming of 4 bases on V and 2 bases on J, plus 9 bases between the germline ends.